The rows below give T cell receptor beta chains drawn from one sample of a study of shared clonotypes between healthy human individuals. The data were produced by immunoSEQ multiplex PCR, yet TCRdb's version contains in-frame clones alone and is incomplete. This table has around 600,000 clones, roughly 98% appearing once. Sequenced sample: naive CD8+ T cells sorted from blood. The receptors were gathered from a man between 25 and 39 years old in good health. Each CDR3 is given with its conserved first and last residue. Fields, in order: clone size, D gene, J gene, V gene, CDR3 DNA, CDR3 protein. The D gene is left open where the match is weak. A row's size may be missing; if present it is once, few, many or a size class.

- TRBD2 TRBJ2-1 TRBV6-5 TGTGCCAGCAGCACACTAGCGGGAGGGAACAATGAGCAGTTCTTC CASSTLAGGNNEQFF
once - TRBJ2-2 TRBV7-9 TGTGCCAGTCGGGCCTTTAGCAACACCGGGGAGCTGTTTTTT CASRAFSNTGELFF
- TRBD1 TRBJ1-5 TRBV15 TGTGCCACCAGCAGGGGGACAGGGAGTCAGCCCCAGCATTTT CATSRGTGSQPQHF
- - TRBJ2-1 TRBV6-5 TGTGCCAGCGGCCAGCGGTCCTACAATGAGCAGTTCTTC CASGQRSYNEQFF
- TRBD2 TRBJ2-5 TRBV5-4 TGTGCCAGCAGCTCACTAGCGGGAGATCAAGAGACCCAGTACTTC CASSSLAGDQETQYF
- - TRBJ2-7 TRBV27 TGTGCCAGCAGTTTATTGAGAGGGATTAGCTACGAGCAGTACTTC CASSLLRGISYEQYF
- - TRBJ2-5 TRBV27 TGTGCCAGCAGTTTCCGCCGGGTAGAGACCCAGTACTTC CASSFRRVETQYF
- TRBD1 TRBJ2-3 TRBV7-9 TGTGCCAGCCGACAGGGGTACACAGATACGCAGTATTTT CASRQGYTDTQYF
- - TRBJ1-4 TRBV25-1 TGTGCCAGCAGTGGTTCGGCAGGGGATAATGAAAAACTGTTTTTT CASSGSAGDNEKLFF
- - TRBJ2-1 TRBV27 TGTGCCAGCAACGTAGCCCCCAGCTCCTACAATGAGCAGTTCTTC CASNVAPSSYNEQFF
- TRBD1 TRBJ1-2 TRBV7-9 TGTGCCAGCAGCCCTCAGACAGGGACCCAACGGGGCTACACCTTC CASSPQTGTQRGYTF
- TRBD2 TRBJ2-7 TRBV27 TGTGCCAGCAGTCTCCGGGGACTAGCGACCTACGAGCAGTACTTC CASSLRGLATYEQYF
- - TRBJ1-5 TRBV5-1 TGCGCCAGCAGCTTGGGGGCCGCTCGACGGGATAGCAATCAGCCCCAGCATTTT CASSLGAARRDSNQPQHF
- - TRBJ2-5 TRBV9 TGTGCCAGCAGCGATTCAGGGGGGGAGACCCAGTACTTC CASSDSGGETQYF
- TRBD1 TRBJ1-5 TRBV6-5 TGTGCCAGCAGCGCACAGGGGAGCAATCAGCCCCAGCATTTT CASSAQGSNQPQHF
- - TRBJ2-7 TRBV11-2 TGTGCCAGCAGCTTACCCATCACAGGGTCTCAGCAGTACTTC CASSLPITGSQQYF
- TRBD2 TRBJ2-7 TRBV30 TGTGCCTGGACTAGCGGGAATTACGAGCAGTACTTC CAWTSGNYEQYF
once TRBD1 TRBJ2-7 TRBV11-2 TGTGCCAGCAGCTTTGGGACAGATTACTACGAGCAGTACTTC CASSFGTDYYEQYF
- - TRBJ1-1 TRBV5-1 TGCGCCAGCAGCTCAGCCGGGCCGAACACTGAAGCTTTCTTT CASSSAGPNTEAFF
- - TRBJ2-7 TRBV9 TGTGCCAGCAGCGTAGACGGGACCGAGCAGTACTTC CASSVDGTEQYF
- - TRBJ2-3 TRBV9 TGTGCCAGCAGCTTCCGGGACTTCACAGATACGCAGTATTTT CASSFRDFTDTQYF
- TRBD1 TRBJ1-2 TRBV27 TGTGCCAGCAGTTCCTTACGGACAGGTCTCTATGGCTACACCTTC CASSSLRTGLYGYTF
- TRBD1 TRBJ2-7 TRBV29-1 TGCAGCGTTGGGGTACAGGGGGCCACCTACGAGCAGTACTTC CSVGVQGATYEQYF
- - TRBJ1-5 TRBV9 TGTGCCAGCGGTATTTCTCTCGCGCAGGCCGAGGGTCACGGCAATCAGCCCCAGCATTTT CASGISLAQAEGHGNQPQHF
- - TRBJ1-1 TRBV29-1 TGCAGCGTTGATGTAGCCCGGACTGAAGCTTTCTTT CSVDVARTEAFF
- TRBD1 TRBJ2-7 TRBV7-9 TGTGCCAGCAGCTTAGCTGGACAGGGGGCCTACGAGCAGTACTTC CASSLAGQGAYEQYF
- - TRBJ1-4 TRBV6-6 TGTGCCAGCCGTGACCAGGATCACGAAAAACTGTTTTTT CASRDQDHEKLFF
- TRBD2 TRBJ2-1 TRBV15 TGTGCCACCAGCTTAGCGGGGCAGTTGGGTGAGCAGTTCTTC CATSLAGQLGEQFF
- TRBD2 TRBJ2-7 TRBV29-1 TGCAGCGTTGATGGGACTAGCGGGAGGGGCTCCTACGAGCAGTACTTC CSVDGTSGRGSYEQYF
- - TRBJ2-1 TRBV12-2 TGTGCAAGTTCCCTTAGGACTAGCGGGAGCGATGAGCAGTTCTTC CASSLRTSGSDEQFF
- TRBD1 TRBJ2-1 TRBV27 TGTGCCAGCAGTTTATATGACAGGGGCGATGAGCAGTTCTTC CASSLYDRGDEQFF
- - TRBJ2-5 TRBV28 TGTGCCAGCAGTTTCGAGGGACGACCCGGGACCCAGTACTTC CASSFEGRPGTQYF
once TRBD2 TRBJ2-1 TRBV18 TGTGCCAGCTCACCAACTAGCGGCTACAATGAGCAGTTCTTC CASSPTSGYNEQFF
once - TRBJ2-1 TRBV14 TGTGCCAGCGCTCGAGTTTCGAAAGGAGAGCAGTTCTTC CASARVSKGEQFF
- - TRBJ2-1 TRBV7-8 TGTGCCAGCAGCTTAGTCCCCGGGGGCACATCCGTTGAGCAGTTCTTC CASSLVPGGTSVEQFF
once - TRBJ2-1 TRBV29-1 TGCAGCGTTGATTACTCCTACAATGAGCAGTTCTTC CSVDYSYNEQFF
- - TRBJ2-2 TRBV4-1 TGCGCCACACTCGACAACGGGGAGCTGTTTTTT CATLDNGELFF
- - TRBJ2-2 TRBV15 TGTGCCACCAGCTTCGGAACAGGGACCGGGGAGCTGTTTTTT CATSFGTGTGELFF
- TRBD2 TRBJ2-1 TRBV19 TGTGCCAGTAGTCCACTAGCGTACAGCTCCTACAATGAGCAGTTCTTC CASSPLAYSSYNEQFF
- - TRBJ2-3 TRBV5-1 TGCGCCAGCAGCTTGGTTACCAGGTGGGAGGCAGATACGCAGTATTTT CASSLVTRWEADTQYF
- - TRBJ2-1 TRBV28 TGTGCCAGCAGTTTCAATGAGCAGTTCTTC CASSFNEQFF
- - TRBJ2-2 TRBV5-1 TGCGCCAGCAGCTTGGTAGGGGAGAACACCGGGGAGCTGTTTTTT CASSLVGENTGELFF
- TRBD2 TRBJ2-1 TRBV4-1 TGCGCCAGCAGCCATTTTTCTAGCGGGAGCGACCAGTTCTTC CASSHFSSGSDQFF
- - TRBJ1-4 TRBV9 TGTGCCAGCAGCGAGAGGGGTGGAACTAATGAAAAACTGTTTTTT CASSERGGTNEKLFF
- - TRBJ2-1 TRBV9 TGTGCCAGCAGTGATAATCTCGGGGGCCGACACTACAATGAGCAGTTCTTC CASSDNLGGRHYNEQFF
- - TRBJ2-7 TRBV6-5 TGTGCCAGCAGTTACTCCTGGTCGAGCTACGAGCAGTACTTC CASSYSWSSYEQYF
- TRBD1 TRBJ2-5 TRBV19 TGTGCCAGTAGTCTTACGGACAGGAAGTACCAAGAGACCCAGTACTTC CASSLTDRKYQETQYF
- TRBD1 TRBJ1-2 TRBV7-9 TGTGCCAGCAGCTCGCCACAGGGGGCTAACTATGGCTACACCTTC CASSSPQGANYGYTF
- - TRBJ1-1 TRBV4-1 TGCGCCAGCAGCCAAGTTTTGGATGGTGAAGCTTTCTTT CASSQVLDGEAFF